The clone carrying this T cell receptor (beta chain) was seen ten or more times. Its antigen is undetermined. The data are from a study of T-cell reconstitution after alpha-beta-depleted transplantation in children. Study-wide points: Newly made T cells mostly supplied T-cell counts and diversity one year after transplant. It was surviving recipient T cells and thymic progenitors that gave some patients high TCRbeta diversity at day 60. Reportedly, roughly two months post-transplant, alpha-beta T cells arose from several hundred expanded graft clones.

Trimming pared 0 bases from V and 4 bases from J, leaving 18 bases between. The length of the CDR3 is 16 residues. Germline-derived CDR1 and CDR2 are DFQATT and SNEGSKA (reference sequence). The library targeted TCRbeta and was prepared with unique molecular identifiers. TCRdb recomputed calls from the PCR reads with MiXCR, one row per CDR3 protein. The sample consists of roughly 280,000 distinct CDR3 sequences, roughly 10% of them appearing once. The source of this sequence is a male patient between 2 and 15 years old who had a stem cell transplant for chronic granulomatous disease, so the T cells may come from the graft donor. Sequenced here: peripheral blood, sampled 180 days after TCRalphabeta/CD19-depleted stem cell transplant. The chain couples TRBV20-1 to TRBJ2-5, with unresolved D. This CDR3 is CSARDRFGPNLETQYF. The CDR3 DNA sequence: TGCAGTGCTAGAGATCGGTTCGGGCCGAACCTAGAGACCCAGTACTTC.